Below are 14 T cell receptor beta chains sequenced from a single sample in a study of identifying expanded T cells in peripheral blood. Generated by immunoSEQ multiplex PCR, the TCRdb table keeps only in-frame clones and is missing some. The table has about 100,000 clones, 80% to 90% seen once. The sequenced sample was blood. The receptors originated from a person aged 18 to 70 in good health.

The genes are TRBV30 and TRBJ2-1, with D possibly TRBD2 on 5 matching bases. Trimming stripped 1 base from V and 1 base from J, with 8 bases between. The CDR3 runs to 14 residues. CDR1 and CDR2 from the germline V gene are GTSNPN and SVGIG (reference sequence). The CDR3 loop is CAWSGRLSYNEQFF. The CDR3 DNA reads as TGTGCCTGGAGTGGCCGACTATCCTACAATGAGCAGTTCTTC.

In its sample, this clone was seen once. The chain has TRBV11-2 and TRBJ1-2; D call uncertain. The germline V gene has CDR1 SGHAT and CDR2 FQNNGV. Trimming cost V 1 base and J 5 bases, with 5 bases left between them. CDR3 size: 12 residues. The CDR3 DNA is TGTGCCAGCAGCTTAGCGGCATATGGCTACACCTTC. As protein: CASSLAAYGYTF. The full variable domain, with the rest looked up from reference TRBV11-2 and TRBJ1-2, is EAGVAQSPRYKIIEKRQSVAFWCNPISGHATLYWYQQILGQGPKLLIQFQNNGVVDDSQLPKDRFSAERLKGVDSTLKIQPAKLEDSAVYLCASSLAAYGYTFGSGTRLTVV.

On this clone: One end of the junction varies from germline; a read error may be responsible. The chain uses TRBV20-1 and TRBJ1-2; D ambiguous. The CDR3 has 10 residues. CDR1 is DFQATT, CDR2 SNEGSKA, per germline (reference sequence). CDR3 residues: CSTRVVTYTF. In DNA form, the CDR3 reads TGCAGTACTAGAGTCGTGACCTACACCTTC.

The gene calls are TRBV6-1 and TRBJ1-2, with 10 bases fitting TRBD1. The CDR3 loop spans 14 amino acids. In germline, CDR1 is MNHNS, CDR2 SASEGT. The V segment lost 4 bases and the J segment 4 bases; nucleotides outside the gene matches: 3. The DNA for the CDR3 is TGTGCCAGCAGTGGCAGGGACAGGGGCTATGGCTACACCTTC. Translation: CASSGRDRGYGYTF.

The V and J genes are TRBV5-4 and TRBJ2-7; 9 bases match TRBD2. CDR3 size: 16 residues. Per the germline V gene, CDR1 is SGHNT and CDR2 is YYREEE (reference sequence). V dropped 4 bases and J dropped 2; count of bases not matched to a gene: 10. DNA of the CDR3: TGTGCCAGCAGCCCGGCTAGGCTAGCGGGGACCTACGAGCAGTACTTC. It specifies CASSPARLAGTYEQYF.

This clone was counted a few times. This chain links TRBV10-3 with TRBJ1-1; possible D gene TRBD1, 5 bases. Trimming took 4 bases from V and 9 from J, leaving 12 bases between them. There are 12 residues in the CDR3. Germline CDR1 reads ENHRY; CDR2 reads SYGVKD. The CDR3 spells CAISGSWGQAFF. The CDR3, as DNA: TGTGCCATCAGTGGGTCTTGGGGCCAAGCTTTCTTT.

V is TRBV7-9 and J is TRBJ1-5, with 9 bases fitting TRBD1. The CDR3 runs to 15 residues. Germline V lookup: CDR1 SEHNR, CDR2 FQNEAQ (reference sequence). The ends lost 5 bases at V and 8 bases at J; junction bases unmatched: 10. The chain's CDR3 is CASSPTGGPGEPQHF. The CDR3 DNA is TGTGCCAGCAGCCCTACAGGGGGCCCAGGAGAGCCCCAGCATTTT.

This CDR3 is CASSWRTGRAPEAFF. CDR3 nucleotides: TGTGCCAGCAGTTGGCGGACAGGGAGGGCCCCTGAAGCTTTCTTT. V usage is TRBV28 and J usage is TRBJ1-1; 8 nucleotides line up with TRBD1. J was trimmed by 6 bases and V by 4 bases; bases with no gene match: 10. Germline V lookup: CDR1 MDHEN, CDR2 SYDVKM. This CDR3 has 15 residues.

The CDR3 coding sequence is TGCGCCAGCAGCTTGGGGAGGGCCGGCAGTTTTATGAACACTGAAGCTTTCTTT. Translated: CASSLGRAGSFMNTEAFF. V and J are TRBV5-1 and TRBJ1-1; D ambiguous. The V gene's germline CDR1 is SGHRS and CDR2 YFSETQ. Deletions cut 0 bases from V and 0 bases from J, with 18 bases between. The CDR3 consists of 18 residues.

This clone has just one count. The chain links TRBV11-1 to TRBJ2-1, with 7 bases aligning to TRBD1. The CDR3 extends over 15 amino acids. The J segment lost 3 bases and the V segment lost 4 bases, leaving 6 bases of the junction unmatched. Germline-derived CDR1 and CDR2 are SGHAT and FQDESV (reference sequence). The CDR3 protein is CASSYPAGGYNEQFF. As DNA, the CDR3 is TGTGCCAGCAGCTATCCGGCAGGGGGCTACAATGAGCAGTTCTTC.

This rearrangement joins TRBV7-6 to TRBJ2-5, with D uncertain. V lost 1 base to trimming and J lost 5 bases, with 14 bases between them. This CDR3 region has 15 residues. In germline, CDR1 is SGHVS, CDR2 FNYEAQ. CDR3 sequence reads: CASSLVAGIGETQYF. The CDR3 DNA sequence: TGTGCCAGCAGCTTAGTGGCAGGAATCGGGGAGACCCAGTACTTC.

The chain carries TRBV7-6 and TRBJ2-1; TRBD2 is a possible D gene (6 bases). The germline V and J ends were trimmed by 2 bases and 8 bases, with 22 bases remaining between them. Germline V gene data show CDR1 as SGHVS and CDR2 as FNYEAQ. The CDR3 length is 17 residues. The CDR3 DNA reads TGTGCCAGCAGCTTACGGGGGAAGTCATCGGTATACGATGAGCAGTTCTTC. Translating gives CASSLRGKSSVYDEQFF.

The chain is built from TRBV2 and TRBJ2-7, with a possible D match to TRBD1 (6 bases). Germline V gene lookup returns CDR1 SNHLY and CDR2 FYNNEI. The V gene lost 6 bases and the J gene lost 3 bases, with 9 bases spanning the gap. The length of the CDR3 is 12 residues. The CDR3, as DNA: TGTGCCAGCAGGGACAGATACTACGAGCAGTACTTC. This codes for CASRDRYYEQYF.

V gene TRBV4-2 combines with J gene TRBJ1-5; a weak D match, TRBD1 (5 bases). Germline V gene lookup returns CDR1 LGHNA and CDR2 YNFKEQ. V was pared by 4 bases and J by 0 bases, with 10 bases between. The CDR3 sequence is 15 residues long. The CDR3 DNA follows: TGTGCCAGCAGCCCCAGGGTGGATAGCAATCAGCCCCAGCATTTT. The encoded protein is CASSPRVDSNQPQHF.